The rows below give T cell receptor beta chains drawn from one sample of a study of blood T cell repertoires in COVID-19. Some clones are missing from TCRdb's copy, which holds only in-frame ones; the method was immunoSEQ multiplex PCR. Here the sample spans some 260,000 clones, approximately 91% being singletons. The specimen was peripheral blood. The receptors come from a human donor in a cohort sampled during active COVID-19. Both conserved end residues are part of each CDR3. The D gene is left open where the match is weak. Clone size appears in some rows only: once, few, many, or a class for an expanded clone.

TRBD1 | TRBJ1-2 | TRBV28 | - | TGTGCCAGCAGTTTCGGACAGGGGGACTATGGCTACACCTTC | CASSFGQGDYGYTF
- | TRBJ1-2 | TRBV7-9 | few | TGTGCCAGCAGCTCCGCAGAGGGACTATTGGGCTATGGCTACACCTTC | CASSSAEGLLGYGYTF
TRBD2 | TRBJ2-3 | TRBV2 | - | TGTGCCAGCAGAGGGGCGGGAGGACGGGGCACAGATACGCAGTATTTT | CASRGAGGRGTDTQYF
TRBD2 | TRBJ2-7 | TRBV19 | - | TGTGCCAGTAGTACTCTCTACGGACTAGCGAGCTACGAGCAGTACTTC | CASSTLYGLASYEQYF
- | TRBJ2-7 | TRBV6-5 | - | TGTGCCAGCACGGCGACAGGATTCTACGAGCAGTACTTC | CASTATGFYEQYF
- | TRBJ2-7 | TRBV18 | - | TGTGCCGGCCAATACAGGGAAGGGGTCGAGCAGTACTTC | CAGQYREGVEQYF
- | TRBJ2-5 | TRBV7-9 | - | TGTGCCAGCAGCTTACCTCGGAGAAACGGCGAGACCCAGTACTTC | CASSLPRRNGETQYF
TRBD1 | TRBJ2-6 | TRBV5-1 | - | TGCGCCAGCAGCCGGGGACAGAACTCCCTGGCTGGGGCCAACGTCCTGACTTTC | CASSRGQNSLAGANVLTF
TRBD1 | TRBJ1-2 | TRBV18 | - | TGTGCCAGCTCACCATCGGCCGGGACAGGCTATGGCTACACCTTC | CASSPSAGTGYGYTF
TRBD2 | TRBJ2-1 | TRBV5-4 | few | TGTGCCAGCAGCACCGGGACTAACCCAAATGAGCAGTTCTTC | CASSTGTNPNEQFF
TRBD2 | TRBJ2-3 | TRBV6-2/TRBV6-3 | - | TGTGCCAGCAGTATACTAGCGGGAGTATCAGATACGCAGTATTTT | CASSILAGVSDTQYF
TRBD1 | TRBJ1-5 | TRBV20-1 | few | TGCAGTGCTAGTGGACAGGGTTATCAGCCCCAGCATTTT | CSASGQGYQPQHF
- | TRBJ1-1 | TRBV5-1 | - | TGCGCCAGCAGCTTGGAGATGGGGAGGGACACTGAAGCTTTCTTT | CASSLEMGRDTEAFF
TRBD1 | TRBJ2-7 | TRBV6-5 | - | TGTGCCAGCACCGAGGGACAGGGGCGCTCCTACGAGCAGTACTTC | CASTEGQGRSYEQYF
- | TRBJ1-2 | TRBV7-2 | - | TGTGCCAGCAGCTTACGTGCAGGGGCCTATGGCTACACCTTC | CASSLRAGAYGYTF
- | TRBJ1-2 | TRBV4-3 | - | TGCGCCAGCAGCCAAGGACGGGAGGGGCATGGCTACACCTTC | CASSQGREGHGYTF
TRBD2 | TRBJ2-1 | TRBV7-9 | few | TGTGCCAGCAGCCCGACTAGCGACAATGAGCAGTTCTTC | CASSPTSDNEQFF
- | TRBJ2-7 | TRBV11-1 | - | TGTGCCAGCAGCTTAGAAAAGGGACTTTACTACGAGCAGTACTTC | CASSLEKGLYYEQYF
TRBD1 | TRBJ2-7 | TRBV19 | - | TGTGCCAGTAGTATCCGGGACAGAGTCTACGAGCAGTACTTC | CASSIRDRVYEQYF
- | TRBJ2-7 | TRBV6-2/TRBV6-3 | - | TGTGCCAGCAGTTCTCCGGGATACGTCGTCTACGAGCAGTACTTC | CASSSPGYVVYEQYF
- | TRBJ2-1 | TRBV11-2 | once | TGTGCCAGCAGCTTAGCGGGGGGCGGGAATGAGCAGTTCTTC | CASSLAGGGNEQFF
TRBD2 | TRBJ2-7 | TRBV7-9 | - | TGTGCCAGCAGCTATTCGACTAGCGGGTCCTACGAGCAGTACTTC | CASSYSTSGSYEQYF